The 14 T cell receptor beta chains presented below share a single source sample, sequenced in a study of tumor-infiltrating lymphocytes in oesophageal squamous cell carcinoma. Via MiXCR, TCRdb re-called the PCR reads, giving one row per CDR3 protein. The sample lists about 10,000 distinct CDR3 sequences, roughly 50% occurring once. The specimen was esophageal tumor tissue. The receptors derive from a female donor with esophageal squamous cell carcinoma.

This clonotype was counted many times. This chain connects TRBV7-9 to TRBJ1-4; 9 nucleotides align to TRBD1. Looked up from germline, CDR1 is SEHNR and CDR2 is FQNEAQ (reference sequence). This CDR3 has 16 amino acids. V shed 6 bases, J shed 14 bases, and the junction held 19 bases outside the gene matches. In nucleotides, the CDR3 is TGTGCCAGCAGAGGCCCCCCGGGACAGGGCCCCGTAAGGCTGTTTTTT. Translating it yields CASRGPPGQGPVRLFF.

Of note for this clonotype: A read error is likely, as this CDR3 ends without the conserved phenylalanine or tryptophan. The limits of the CDR3 on the DNA are not certain, so only TCRdb's listed CDR3 is given. This CDR3 reads CASSIEQGHYGYTFGN. The chain couples TRBV7-7 to TRBJ2-5; the DNA was not compared with TRBD1, the D call given in the table. Per the germline V gene, CDR1 is SSHAT and CDR2 is FNYEAQ (reference sequence). Including both end residues, the CDR3 is 16 amino acids long.

The chain carries TRBV7-6 and TRBJ1-2; 9 nucleotides match TRBD1. With 3 bases clipped from V and 4 bases from J, the junction kept 3 bases outside the gene matches. This CDR3 has 14 residues. Looked up from germline, CDR1 is SGHVS and CDR2 is FNYEAQ. CDR3 sequence (DNA): TGTGCCAGCAGCTTGGGACAGGGTGGCTATGGCTACACCTTC. Protein sequence: CASSLGQGGYGYTF.

This clonotype was recorded at least ten times. This sequence joins TRBV27 and TRBJ2-1; 8 nucleotides align to TRBD2. This CDR3 spans 16 amino acids. Germline CDR1 is MNHEY and CDR2 is SMNVEV (reference sequence). The V gene end was trimmed by 5 bases and the J gene end by 3 bases; junction bases not matched to a gene: 9. CDR3 region: CASSLTSGALYNEQFF. CDR3 sequence (DNA): TGTGCCAGCAGTCTCACTAGCGGAGCACTCTACAATGAGCAGTTCTTC.

V usage is TRBV25-1 and J usage is TRBJ2-3; D possibly corresponds to TRBD2 (6 bases). Trimming removed 11 bases from V and 4 bases from J, with 10 bases in between. The germline V gene has CDR1 MGHDK and CDR2 SYGVNS. CDR3 length: 11 residues. The CDR3 region is CASRRADTQYF. In nucleotides, the CDR3 is TGTGCCTCCCGGAGGGCAGATACGCAGTATTTT. Full variable domain (rest looked up from reference TRBV25-1 and TRBJ2-3): EADIYQTPRYLVIGTGKKITLECSQTMGHDKMYWYQQDPGMELHLIHYSYGVNSTEKGDLSSESTVSRIRTEHFPLTLESARPSHTSQYLCASRRADTQYFGPGTRLTVL.

About this clonotype itself: At one boundary the junction diverges from the germline segment, which might be a read error. V and J are TRBV11-3 and TRBJ2-6; possible D gene TRBD2, 6 bases. The CDR3 has 13 residues. Per the germline V gene, CDR1 is SGHNT and CDR2 is YENEEA. The CDR3 region is CASSLLRESPEFF. The DNA of the CDR3 is TGTGCCAGCAGCTTACTTCGGGAGTCCCCTGAGTTCTTC.

J is TRBJ2-1 and V is TRBV11-2, with no clear D. The J call may be in error: the DNA end matches TRBJ2-7 better. CDR1 SGHAT and CDR2 FQNNGV come from the germline V gene. This CDR3 has 13 amino acids. Written as DNA, the CDR3 is TGTGCCAGCAGCTTCCTTCCGCTCGGCGAGCAGTACTTC. Translated: CASSFLPLGEQYF.

This clonotype was seen only a few times. The chain has TRBV6-1 and TRBJ2-5; 9 nucleotides line up with TRBD1. Near its end, the DNA agrees better with TRBJ1-2, so the J call may be wrong. This CDR3 comprises 14 residues. The germline V gene encodes CDR1 MNHNS and CDR2 SASEGT. The DNA for the CDR3 is TGTGCCAGCAGGACAGGGGGGGATTCCTATGGCTACACCTTC. It is translated as CASRTGGDSYGYTF.

The rearrangement joins TRBV6-8 to TRBJ2-3, with unresolved D. CDR3 length: 15 amino acids. Germline CDR1 and CDR2: MNHGY and SAAAGT. V gave up 5 bases and J gave up 0 bases, with 12 bases separating them. Written as DNA, the CDR3 is TGTGCCAGCAGTGCTCTAAAGCTCAGCACAGATACGCAGTATTTT. Translated: CASSALKLSTDTQYF.

V is TRBV6-2 or TRBV6-3 and J is TRBJ2-3, with TRBD2 identical over 8 bases. Germline loops: CDR1 MNHEY, CDR2 SVGEGT. V lost 7 bases and J lost 2; bases outside the gene matches: 11. CDR3 length: 16 residues. This CDR3 reads CASTPGGSGTTDTQYF. Here the CDR3 DNA reads TGTGCCAGCACCCCCGGGGGTAGCGGGACCACAGATACGCAGTATTTT.

The DNA for the CDR3 is TGTGCCAGCAGTTTTGGCAGGGCCTACGAGCAGTACTTC. It specifies CASSFGRAYEQYF. This chain connects TRBV12-3 or TRBV12-4 to TRBJ2-5, with D possibly matching TRBD1 (5 bases). The closer fit of TRBJ2-7 to the DNA end suggests the J call may be wrong. This CDR3 spans 13 amino acids.

Within the sample, this clonotype is medium-sized. This rearrangement joins TRBV12-3 or TRBV12-4 to TRBJ2-1; D possibly corresponds to TRBD2 (6 bases). The CDR3 covers 15 residues. With 6 bases removed from V and 2 bases from J, the gap between germline ends came to 14 bases. CDR3 loop: CASSPGAGTYNEQFF. In nucleotides, the CDR3 is TGTGCCAGCAGCCCCGGTGCGGGGACCTACAATGAGCAGTTCTTC.

The V gene is TRBV7-4, the J gene TRBJ1-3; 7 bases are shared with TRBD1. Per the germline V gene, CDR1 is SGHVT and CDR2 is SQSDAQ. The V and J ends lost 3 bases and 2 bases, in that order; junction bases with no gene match: 7. The length of the CDR3 is 16 residues. CDR3 region: CASSFTVDRAGNTIYF. For the CDR3, the DNA is TGTGCCAGCAGCTTTACCGTCGACAGGGCTGGAAACACCATATATTTT.

At least ten counts were recorded for this clonotype. This chain uses TRBV18 with TRBJ2-1, with 8 nucleotides matching TRBD2. Germline V CDR1 and CDR2: KGHSH, LQKENI. CDR3 length: 15 amino acids. J was trimmed by 9 bases and V by 5 bases; bases with no gene match: 12. CDR3 DNA sequence: TGTGCCAGCTCAACACTAGCGGCCACCGGAGGTGAGCAGTTCTTC. Its protein is CASSTLAATGGEQFF.